These T cell receptor beta chains were read from a single sample in a study of blood T cell repertoires in COVID-19. The data were produced by immunoSEQ multiplex PCR, yet TCRdb's version contains in-frame clones alone and is incomplete. The sample contains 65,000 to 90,000 clones, approximately 89% of which appear only once. The source material was peripheral blood. These receptor sequences come from a man older than 75 with acute or convalescent COVID-19. CDR3s include the opening cysteine and the closing phenylalanine or tryptophan. Fields, in order: J gene, D gene, V gene, clone size, CDR3 DNA, CDR3 protein. The D gene is left open where the match is weak. A row's size may be missing; if present it is once, few, many or a size class.

TRBJ1-5	TRBD1	TRBV19	few	TGTGCCAGTAGTATGTACAGGGGGGAGGGCAATCAGCCCCAGCATTTT	CASSMYRGEGNQPQHF
TRBJ2-5	TRBD2	TRBV9	NA	TGTGCCAGCAGCTATTCTAGCGGGGGGGAAGAGACCCAGTACTTC	CASSYSSGGEETQYF
TRBJ2-3	TRBD1	TRBV5-1	NA	TGCGCCAGCAGCTCCGGACAGGTGACGTCCCCAGATACGCAGTATTTT	CASSSGQVTSPDTQYF
TRBJ1-1	TRBD1	TRBV3-1/TRBV3-2	once	TGTGCCAGCAGCCAAATCACAGGGGGCCCTGAAGCTTTCTTT	CASSQITGGPEAFF
TRBJ1-6	TRBD1	TRBV18	NA	TGTGCCAGCTCAACGGGACAGGGACGAGGTTCACCCCTCCACTTT	CASSTGQGRGSPLHF
TRBJ2-5	TRBD2	TRBV11-3	NA	TGTGCCAGCAGCTCGGGACTAGCGGGAGGATTGGAGACCCAGTACTTC	CASSSGLAGGLETQYF
TRBJ1-1	NA	TRBV19	NA	TGTGCCAGTAGTGTCGGACGGGGGAACACTGAAGCTTTCTTT	CASSVGRGNTEAFF
TRBJ1-1	NA	TRBV7-9	NA	TGTGCCAGCAGCCCCAGGACAGCGCTTGAAGCTTTCTTT	CASSPRTALEAFF
TRBJ1-6	TRBD1	TRBV30	few	TGTGCCTGGGTACGACAGGGGAATGGGAATTCACCCCTCCACTTT	CAWVRQGNGNSPLHF
TRBJ1-1	TRBD1	TRBV29-1	NA	TGCAGCGCCGAGGGACAGGGACGGACTGAAGCTTTCTTT	CSAEGQGRTEAFF
TRBJ2-1	NA	TRBV5-1	NA	TGCGCCAGCAGCCCTGGGAGCCGAAGCTCCTACAATGAGCAGTTCTTC	CASSPGSRSSYNEQFF
TRBJ1-1	NA	TRBV10-3	NA	TGTGCCATCAGGAGGGACACTGAAGCTTTCTTT	CAIRRDTEAFF
TRBJ2-1	TRBD2	TRBV11-3	NA	TGTGCCAGCAGCCCAGCGGGGGGCCTGGCTAATGAGCAGTTCTTC	CASSPAGGLANEQFF
TRBJ2-7	TRBD1	TRBV3-1/TRBV3-2	NA	TGTGCCAGCAGCCCTGACAGGGTTCATTCCTACGAGCAGTACTTC	CASSPDRVHSYEQYF
TRBJ1-2	NA	TRBV18	NA	TGTGCCAGCTCACCACCTGGACACAACGGGTATGGCTACACCTTC	CASSPPGHNGYGYTF
TRBJ2-7	TRBD1	TRBV15	NA	TGTGCCACCAGCACAGGGACAGGGCTTTCCTACGAGCAGTACTTC	CATSTGTGLSYEQYF
TRBJ1-2	TRBD1	TRBV7-9	NA	TGTGCCAGCAGCTCGGGACAGGGTGGATTCTATGGCTACACCTTC	CASSSGQGGFYGYTF
TRBJ2-1	TRBD2	TRBV13	NA	TGTGCCAGCAGCCTCACCCTAGGGACTAGCGGTTTTGGCAATGAGCAGTTCTTC	CASSLTLGTSGFGNEQFF
TRBJ1-1	NA	TRBV29-1	NA	TGCAGCGTTGAACCAGGGAACATGAACACTGAAGCTTTCTTT	CSVEPGNMNTEAFF
TRBJ1-1	NA	TRBV12-5	NA	TGTGCTAGTGGTTTGGAGGGACTGAGGAACACTGAAGCTTTCTTT	CASGLEGLRNTEAFF
TRBJ2-7	TRBD1	TRBV2	NA	TGTGCCAGCAAGGGACAGGGGGCGGGGGAGCAGTACTTC	CASKGQGAGEQYF
TRBJ1-4	NA	TRBV29-1	NA	TGCAGCGCCGTCGGGAGCAATGAAAAACTGTTTTTT	CSAVGSNEKLFF
TRBJ2-7	NA	TRBV24-1	NA	TGTGCCACCAGTCCCTCGGGGACCTACGAGCAGTACTTC	CATSPSGTYEQYF
TRBJ1-2	NA	TRBV19	NA	TGTGCCAGTAGTATAGATATTGTTACTCTCTATGGCTACACCTTC	CASSIDIVTLYGYTF
TRBJ2-3	TRBD1	TRBV7-9	medium-sized	TGTGCCAGCAGCTTAGCGACAGGGTTTACAGATACGCAGTATTTT	CASSLATGFTDTQYF
TRBJ2-3	TRBD2	TRBV5-6	once	TGTGCCAGCAGCCTTACCTCTAGCGGTAATACGCAGTATTTT	CASSLTSSGNTQYF
TRBJ1-2	NA	TRBV19	NA	TGTGCCAGTAGTATCGAGGCAGGGGCAGGCGGGCTCTATGGCTACACCTTC	CASSIEAGAGGLYGYTF
TRBJ1-5	NA	TRBV2	NA	TGTGCCAGCAGAGGACAGAGGGGGAACAATCAGCCCCAGCATTTT	CASRGQRGNNQPQHF
TRBJ2-5	TRBD1	TRBV24-1	NA	TGTGCCACCAGTGATGACAGGGGGCGCACGGAGACCCAGTACTTC	CATSDDRGRTETQYF
TRBJ2-1	TRBD2	TRBV10-1	NA	TGCGCCAGCAGTCCTAAGACTAGCGGGGGGTTCTACAATGAGCAGTTCTTC	CASSPKTSGGFYNEQFF
TRBJ2-2	TRBD2	TRBV30	NA	TGTGCCTGGTCGGGACTAGCGGGAGTAAGGTACACCGGGGAGCTGTTTTTT	CAWSGLAGVRYTGELFF
TRBJ2-1	TRBD2	TRBV27	NA	TGTGCCAGCAGGCTAGCGGGAAACAACAATGAGCAGTTCTTC	CASRLAGNNNEQFF
TRBJ1-1	NA	TRBV11-2	NA	TGTGCCAGCAGCCCCCATAGGGGTACGGGGAACACTGAAGCTTTCTTT	CASSPHRGTGNTEAFF
TRBJ1-4	NA	TRBV6-1	few	TGTGCCAGCAGTGACCCGGCCAGGGGATATGAAAAACTGTTTTTT	CASSDPARGYEKLFF
TRBJ1-2	NA	TRBV6-5	few	TGTGCCAGCAGTTACGGGGAGGTCGTGGGAATGTATGGCTACACCTTC	CASSYGEVVGMYGYTF
TRBJ1-2	NA	TRBV6-5	NA	TGTGCCAGCAAGCCCAGGGCGGTAGCTAACTATGGCTACACCTTC	CASKPRAVANYGYTF
TRBJ1-1	NA	TRBV5-5	once	TGTGCCAGCAGCTTGGTCCCTACGAACACTGAAGCTTTCTTT	CASSLVPTNTEAFF
TRBJ1-2	TRBD1	TRBV5-1	NA	TGCGCCAGCAGTAGAGGGGGCCGTGATGGCTACACCTTC	CASSRGGRDGYTF
TRBJ2-7	NA	TRBV9	NA	TGTGCCAGCAGCGAGGGCGCGGGGGCTTACTACGAGCAGTACTTC	CASSEGAGAYYEQYF
TRBJ2-3	TRBD2	TRBV4-1	NA	TGCGCCAGCAGCCAAGACCAGCGGGGGGGCCTGGATACGCAGTATTTT	CASSQDQRGGLDTQYF
TRBJ2-4	TRBD1	TRBV4-2	NA	TGTGCCAGCAGCCAAGATAACAGGGGGGCGAATACCAAAAACATTCAGTACTTC	CASSQDNRGANTKNIQYF
TRBJ1-1	NA	TRBV5-5	NA	TGTGCCAGCAGCTTCATGAGGGCTGGCACTGAAGCTTTCTTT	CASSFMRAGTEAFF
TRBJ2-3	NA	TRBV6-5	NA	TGTGCCAGCAGTTCGGGGTGGGTCCCCACAGATACGCAGTATTTT	CASSSGWVPTDTQYF
TRBJ2-1	TRBD2	TRBV18	NA	TGTGCCAGCTCACCGGCTAGCGGGAGGGTTCACAATGAGCAGTTCTTC	CASSPASGRVHNEQFF
TRBJ2-5	NA	TRBV7-8	NA	TGTGCCAGCAGCCCGGGACTGCAAGAGACCCAGTACTTC	CASSPGLQETQYF
TRBJ2-3	NA	TRBV20-1	NA	TGCAGTGCTAGAGGTCCAGCGGGGCAGTATTTT	CSARGPAGQYF
TRBJ2-3	TRBD2	TRBV11-2	NA	TGTGCCAGCAGCCTGTCTAGCGGGGACTCCCTATTGACGCAGTATTTT	CASSLSSGDSLLTQYF
TRBJ2-1	NA	TRBV24-1	NA	TGTGCCACCAGCCCCGGACATTCGAACTACAATGAGCAGTTCTTC	CATSPGHSNYNEQFF
TRBJ2-2	NA	TRBV7-6	NA	TGTGCCAGCACCGTTAAGCTGGGGGGCACCGGGGAGCTGTTTTTT	CASTVKLGGTGELFF
TRBJ2-2	NA	TRBV7-9	few	TGTGCCAGCAGCCCCGGCACGCAGGAGGCCACCGGGGAGCTGTTTTTT	CASSPGTQEATGELFF
TRBJ2-7	NA	TRBV7-9	NA	TGTGCCAGCAGCTTAGACTCGGGTAGCTACGAGCAGTACTTC	CASSLDSGSYEQYF
TRBJ1-5	NA	TRBV29-1	NA	TGCAGCGTTCGCAGGGGCCCTAATCAGCCCCAGCATTTT	CSVRRGPNQPQHF
TRBJ1-4	NA	TRBV28	NA	TGTGCCAGCAGCCCGACAGGTCCTAATGAAAAACTGTTTTTT	CASSPTGPNEKLFF
TRBJ2-7	TRBD1	TRBV30	once	TGTGCCTGGAGTTTTCCCCGACAGGGGGAAGGCGAGCAGTACTTC	CAWSFPRQGEGEQYF
TRBJ2-1	TRBD2	TRBV18	NA	TGTGCCAGCTCACATAGCGGGGGACTCTACAATGAGCAGTTCTTC	CASSHSGGLYNEQFF
TRBJ2-5	NA	TRBV3-1/TRBV3-2	NA	TGTGCCAGCAGCCAAGTCGTGACTAGACAAGAGACCCAGTACTTC	CASSQVVTRQETQYF
TRBJ2-5	TRBD2	TRBV7-2	NA	TGTGCCAGCAGCTTAGACGCTAGCGGCCATGACTTC	CASSLDASGHDF
TRBJ2-5	NA	TRBV7-6	NA	TGTGCCAGCAGCTCCCCCAAGTGGGTGGGAGAGTCAGAGACCCAGTACTTC	CASSSPKWVGESETQYF
TRBJ2-1	NA	TRBV11-2	NA	TGTGCCAGCAGCCCGAGAGGGGGAAATGAGCAGTTCTTC	CASSPRGGNEQFF
TRBJ2-5	TRBD1	TRBV5-4	NA	TGTGCCAGCAGCTCGGGACAGGGTGGGGAAGAGACCCAGTACTTC	CASSSGQGGEETQYF